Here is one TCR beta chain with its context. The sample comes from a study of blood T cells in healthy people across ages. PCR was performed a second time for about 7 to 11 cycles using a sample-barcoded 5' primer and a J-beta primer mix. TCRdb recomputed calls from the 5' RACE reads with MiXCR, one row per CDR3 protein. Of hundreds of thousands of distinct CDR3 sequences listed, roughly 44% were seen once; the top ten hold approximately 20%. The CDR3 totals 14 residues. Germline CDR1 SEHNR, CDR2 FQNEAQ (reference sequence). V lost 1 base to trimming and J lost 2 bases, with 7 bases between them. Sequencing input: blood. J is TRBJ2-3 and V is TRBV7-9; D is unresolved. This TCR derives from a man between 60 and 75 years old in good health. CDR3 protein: CASSLDGYTDTQYF. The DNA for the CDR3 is TGTGCCAGCAGCTTAGATGGCTACACAGATACGCAGTATTTT.